Listed here are 14 T cell receptor beta chains from one sample, sequenced in a study of blood T cell repertoires in COVID-19. Profiling relied on immunoSEQ multiplex PCR, and the TCRdb table lists in-frame clones only, not all of them. The sample carries 220,000 or so clones, 75% to 85% recorded once. The material sequenced was peripheral blood. The receptors here all came from a woman older than 75 with COVID-19, enrolled during active disease.

The V call is TRBV19, the J call TRBJ1-6; TRBD1 matches at 7 bases. Germline values: CDR1 LNHDA, CDR2 SQIVND (reference sequence). This CDR3 contains 15 residues. J was trimmed by 7 bases and V by 1 base; bases with no gene match: 4. For the CDR3, the DNA is TGTGCCAGTAGTATAGGAGGGACAGCAAATTCACCCCTCCACTTT. This sequence encodes CASSIGGTANSPLHF.

The chain carries TRBV11-3 and TRBJ2-5, with D possibly being TRBD1 (6 bases). CDR1 is SGHNT and CDR2 is YENEEA in the germline V gene. Trimming pared 1 base from V and 2 bases from J, leaving 11 bases between. The CDR3 has 15 residues. Written as DNA, the CDR3 is TGTGCCAGCAGCTTAGGACAGGTCGGGCAAGAGACCCAGTACTTC. It translates to CASSLGQVGQETQYF.

The genes are TRBV5-6 and TRBJ1-6, with D possibly being TRBD1 (6 bases). Germline V CDR1 and CDR2: SGHDT, YYEEEE. The ends were cut back, 4 bases at V and 9 bases at J, with 20 bases in the middle. The CDR3 consists of 16 residues. The CDR3 sequence is CASSPIGQKVGSPLHF. The CDR3, as DNA: TGTGCCAGCAGCCCCATCGGACAGAAGGTGGGTTCACCCCTCCACTTT. The full variable domain, with the rest looked up from reference TRBV5-6 and TRBJ1-6, is DAGVTQSPTHLIKTRGQQVTLRCSPKSGHDTVSWYQQALGQGPQFIFQYYEEEERQRGNFPDRFSGHQFPNYSSELNVNALLLGDSALYLCASSPIGQKVGSPLHFGNGTRLTVT.

V and J are TRBV7-2 and TRBJ2-1; 8 nucleotides agree with TRBD2. J was trimmed by 7 bases and V by 2 bases; bases with no gene match: 10. The CDR3 length is 16 residues. CDR1 SGHTA and CDR2 FQGNSA come from the germline V gene. CDR3 coding DNA: TGTGCCAGCAGCTTAACCGGGACTAGGGGTTCGAATGAGCAGTTCTTC. Amino acid sequence: CASSLTGTRGSNEQFF.

The V gene is TRBV5-1, the J gene TRBJ2-7; 8 bases line up with TRBD1. Per germline, CDR1 SGHRS and CDR2 YFSETQ. Germline trimming cut 1 base from V and 3 bases from J; bases unmatched to any gene: 6. CDR3 length: 15 amino acids. The CDR3 coding sequence is TGCGCCAGCAGCTTGACCGGACAGGGACTCTACGAGCAGTACTTC. Translating it yields CASSLTGQGLYEQYF.

The gene calls are TRBV7-9 and TRBJ2-7; D remains unclear. CDR3 length equals 15 residues. V lost 1 base and J 1 base, leaving 11 bases between the germline ends. From germline, CDR1 is SEHNR and CDR2 FQNEAQ (reference sequence). This chain's CDR3 is CASSLVPGSSYEQYF. In DNA, the CDR3 is TGTGCCAGCAGCTTAGTCCCAGGCAGTTCCTACGAGCAGTACTTC.

V usage is TRBV3-1 (or the pseudogene TRBV3-2) and J usage is TRBJ2-7, with 8 bases aligning to TRBD1. Looked up from germline, CDR1 is LGHDT and CDR2 is YNNKEL (reference sequence). The CDR3 runs 16 residues. V lost 0 bases, J lost 1 base, and 5 bases stayed unmatched. The CDR3 coding sequence is TGTGCCAGCAGCCAAGATGGGACAGGAGGTTCCTACGAGCAGTACTTC. This translates into CASSQDGTGGSYEQYF.

The CDR3 DNA follows: TGTGCCAGCAGCTTAGACAGGGGAGGAGGCTACACCTTC. Its translation is CASSLDRGGGYTF. V is TRBV7-8 and J is TRBJ1-2; 7 bases align to TRBD1. The CDR3 spans 13 residues. Germline V CDR1 and CDR2: SGHVS, FQNEAQ. Trimming cost V 1 base and J 8 bases; bases outside gene matches: 4.

The V gene is TRBV29-1, the J gene TRBJ2-5; no reliable D call. Germline CDR1 reads SQVTM; CDR2 reads ANQGSEA. This CDR3 region has 17 residues. Trimming left V 1 base short and J 3 bases short, with 21 bases between. DNA of the CDR3: TGCAGCGTTGAAGTGTGGGCAGGCAGCTCCCCTAAAGAGACCCAGTACTTC. Amino acids: CSVEVWAGSSPKETQYF. Supplemented by reference TRBV29-1 and TRBJ2-5, the full variable domain reads SAVISQKPSRDICQRGTSLTIQCQVDSQVTMMFWYRQQPGQSLTLIATANQGSEATYESGFVIDKFPISRPNLTFSTLTVSNMSPEDSSIYLCSVEVWAGSSPKETQYFGPGTRLLVL.

The rearrangement links TRBV4-1 to TRBJ1-1; D gene ambiguous. CDR1 and CDR2 (germline): MGHRA, YSYEKL. There are 15 residues in the CDR3. Trimming stripped 5 bases from V and 5 bases from J, with 18 bases between. CDR3 sequence (DNA): TGCGCCAGCAGCATATACGGGGATAGGGTAACTGAAGCTTTCTTT. Its translation: CASSIYGDRVTEAFF.

The rearrangement uses TRBV5-6 and TRBJ2-7; D may be TRBD1 (5 bases). Germline V gene lookup returns CDR1 SGHDT and CDR2 YYEEEE. The CDR3 is made up of 15 amino acids. Trimming took 1 base from V and 2 from J, leaving 13 bases between them. The CDR3 is CASSLWAGIAYEQYF. The CDR3 DNA reads TGTGCCAGCAGCTTGTGGGCAGGGATCGCCTACGAGCAGTACTTC.

The chain joins TRBV18 to TRBJ2-1, with D maybe TRBD2 (6 bases). The CDR3 spans 15 residues. The V gene's germline CDR1 is KGHSH and CDR2 LQKENI. Trimming removed 2 bases at V and 2 bases at J, with 10 bases between. The CDR3 DNA reads TGTGCCAGCTCACCAATGACTAGGCCCTACAATGAGCAGTTCTTC. This sequence encodes CASSPMTRPYNEQFF. Complete variable domain (other parts from reference TRBV18 and TRBJ2-1): NAGVMQNPRHLVRRRGQEARLRCSPMKGHSHVYWYRQLPEEGLKFMVYLQKENIIDESGMPKERFSAEFPKEGPSILRIQQVVRGDSAAYFCASSPMTRPYNEQFFGPGTRLTVL.

The V call is TRBV5-5, the J call TRBJ2-7; possibly TRBD2 for D (5 bases). Germline-derived CDR1 and CDR2 are SGHKS and YYEKEE (reference sequence). The CDR3 loop spans 14 amino acids. Trimming removed 4 bases from V and 5 bases from J, with 16 bases in between. CDR3 coding DNA: TGTGCCAGCAGCATGTGGCGGGTGAAGGACGAGCAGTACTTC. Residues: CASSMWRVKDEQYF. Combining the CDR3 with reference TRBV5-5 and TRBJ2-7 gives the whole variable domain DAGVTQSPTHLIKTRGQQVTLRCSPISGHKSVSWYQQVLGQGPQFIFQYYEKEERGRGNFPDRFSARQFPNYSSELNVNALLLGDSALYLCASSMWRVKDEQYFGPGTRLTVT.

The chain employs TRBV15 and TRBJ1-3; no definite D call. This CDR3 has 17 residues. CDR1 LNHNV and CDR2 YYDKDF come from the germline V gene (reference sequence). The V gene lost 0 bases and the J gene lost 1 base, with 13 bases spanning the gap. CDR3 protein: CATSREPTGSSGNTIYF. Here the CDR3 DNA reads TGTGCCACCAGCAGAGAACCCACGGGATCGTCTGGAAACACCATATATTTT.